The clone carrying this T cell receptor (beta chain) showed up many times. Time point given: healthy volunteer bleed at 6 weeks. Unfractionated whole blood yielded total RNA. This record belongs to a study of human T cells and chemical hapten exposure. Library preparation tagged each individual cDNA molecule with a unique molecular identifier. The authors' processing: Per-sample TCR counts ranged from about 23,224 to 750,000, median around 96,000. TCRdb fed the RACE reads into MiXCR, producing one record per CDR3 protein. Clone size and V and J calls follow TCRdb, not the original study. This sample has roughly 75,000 distinct CDR3 sequences, with around 9.3% found just once. The CDR3 runs 17 residues. V lost 5 bases to trimming and J lost 1 base, with 15 bases between them. The germline V gene encodes CDR1 MNHNS and CDR2 SASEGT.

The material sequenced was whole blood. This rearrangement joins TRBV6-1 to TRBJ2-6; maybe TRBD1 (6 bases). The source is a female donor in good health. Some clones in this sample may be carry-over from other donors' samples. The CDR3 reads CASSPFITGSGANVLTF. The DNA for the CDR3 is TGTGCCAGCAGTCCCTTTATAACAGGGTCTGGGGCCAACGTCCTGACTTTC.